This paragraph reports one T cell receptor beta chain. The antigen is undetermined. The record originates from a study of cytomegalovirus exposure and HLA in healthy donors. At the level of the study: The platform used for the roughly 130 validation repertoires matched that of the roughly 670 first-cohort repertoires, a later analysis reported.

This CDR3 comprises 14 residues. Trimming removed 3 bases from V and 0 bases from J, with 8 bases in between. Germline CDR1 reads SGHAT; CDR2 reads FQNNGV. The method was immunoSEQ multiplex PCR; TCRdb's version includes in-frame clones alone and lacks a portion of them. The table has roughly 260,000 clones, around 89% seen once; the top ten hold 0.3% to 0.4%. Broader study findings: Subsequent analysis revealed that first-cohort TCR clusters tended to co-occur in the 110 or so validation repertoires.

The approximately 120-subject validation cohort, separate from the approximately 640-subject first cohort, included the donors. Sample: PBMCs. This clonotype originated in a woman younger than 30 in good health and CMV-seronegative. V is TRBV11-2 and J is TRBJ1-1, with a tentative D call TRBD1 (5 bases). The CDR3 nucleotides are TGTGCCAGCAGCTTCCAAGGGGTGAACACTGAAGCTTTCTTT. This translates into CASSFQGVNTEAFF.